The 22 T cell receptor beta chains below come from one sample, sequenced in a study of vaccination and CD4 T cells after COVID-19. Cultured CD4+ T cell DNA was sequenced using the Oncomine TCR Beta short-read assay. In TCRdb, the PCR reads were re-called with MiXCR into one record per CDR3 protein. Among about 2,600 distinct CDR3 sequences listed, 35% to 50% were seen once. The treatment was: approximately nine-day PBMC culture with coronavirus spike peptide pools or control peptides (ViraFEST assay). Those CD4+ T cells from the unexposed donor predate the COVID-19 pandemic (2011-2018). These receptors have no known antigen. The sequenced sample was CD4+ T cells from blood, cultured in vitro. Source of these receptors: a human donor in good health.

The rearrangement uses TRBV11-3 and TRBJ2-4, with D possibly TRBD1 on 5 matching bases. CDR3 length: 13 residues. V was shortened by 5 bases and J by 5 bases, with 10 bases between the two germline ends. Germline-derived CDR1 and CDR2 are SGHNT and YENEEA. CDR3 in DNA: TGTGCCAGCAGCCAGGGTAACGAAAACATTCAGTACTTC. Translated: CASSQGNENIQYF.

This clonotype has just a few counts. This chain links TRBV12-3 or TRBV12-4 with TRBJ1-2; D uncertain. Trimming took 5 bases from V and 5 from J, leaving 15 bases between them. CDR3 length: 14 residues. CDR3 nucleotide sequence: TGTGCCAGCAGTAAGTCTCCACGCTCTTATGGCTACACCTTC. This gives the protein CASSKSPRSYGYTF.

This clonotype was seen more than once but under ten times. This chain connects TRBV6-1 to TRBJ2-3; 8 bases fit TRBD1. CDR1 is MNHNS and CDR2 is SASEGT in the germline V gene. Losses at the gene ends were 5 bases for V and 0 bases for J; bases not matched to a gene: 13. The CDR3 is 18 amino acids. CDR3 bases: TGTGCCAGCAGTAAAAAAGTACGGAGGGACAGGAGCACAGATACGCAGTATTTT. It specifies CASSKKVRRDRSTDTQYF.

The chain combines TRBV24-1 with TRBJ2-7; maybe TRBD2 (6 bases). There are 16 residues in the CDR3. V was trimmed by 4 bases and J by 1 base, leaving 16 bases between them. Germline V gives CDR1 KGHDR, CDR2 SFDVKD. The CDR3 nucleotides are TGTGCCACCAGTGAGGGAGGCAGGCCGGGGTCCTACGAGCAGTACTTC. Translated: CATSEGGRPGSYEQYF.

The V gene is TRBV20-1, the J gene TRBJ2-5, with 10 bases fitting TRBD2. Losses at the gene ends were 6 bases for V and 2 bases for J; bases not matched to a gene: 9. The CDR3 is 15 residues long. The germline CDR1 and CDR2 sequences are DFQATT and SNEGSKA (reference sequence). This CDR3 is CSAGNSGGLQETQYF. For the CDR3, the DNA is TGCAGTGCCGGGAATAGCGGGGGGCTACAAGAGACCCAGTACTTC.

This clonotype was observed once. The chain is built from TRBV20-1 and TRBJ1-1; unclear D gene. The length of the CDR3 is 13 residues. Germline V gene data show CDR1 as DFQATT and CDR2 as SNEGSKA (reference sequence). Between the trimmed V and J ends, which lost 0 bases and 7 bases, there was a span of 12 bases. CDR3 protein: CSARDGQADEAFF. The CDR3 region has the DNA TGCAGTGCTAGAGATGGGCAAGCTGATGAAGCTTTCTTT.

In this sample, this clonotype turned up a few times. This chain uses TRBV2 with TRBJ1-2; no clear D. The CDR3 totals 15 residues. Per the germline V gene, CDR1 is SNHLY and CDR2 is FYNNEI. The V gene lost 1 base and the J gene lost 4 bases, with 13 bases spanning the gap. The CDR3 sequence: CASSEEGGRSYGYTF. The CDR3 coding sequence is TGTGCCAGCAGTGAAGAAGGAGGGAGAAGCTATGGCTACACCTTC. Full variable domain (rest looked up from reference TRBV2 and TRBJ1-2): EPEVTQTPSHQVTQMGQEVILRCVPISNHLYFYWYRQILGQKVEFLVSFYNNEISEKSEIFDDQFSVERPDGSNFTLKIRSTKLEDSAMYFCASSEEGGRSYGYTFGSGTRLTVV.

This clonotype was detected a few times. This sequence joins TRBV6-2 or TRBV6-3 and TRBJ2-5; D gene uncertain. This CDR3 is built from 13 residues. CDR1 MNHEY and CDR2 SVGEGT come from the germline V gene. The V gene lost 2 bases and the J gene lost 5 bases, with 9 bases spanning the gap. CDR3: CASSYLRRETQYF. The CDR3 region has the DNA TGTGCCAGCAGTTACCTCAGGCGGGAGACCCAGTACTTC.

V usage is TRBV18 and J usage is TRBJ1-2, with D possibly TRBD1 on 5 matching bases. Germline V gives CDR1 KGHSH, CDR2 LQKENI. The CDR3 contains 13 residues. Trimming took 3 bases from V and 7 from J, leaving 12 bases between them. The CDR3 DNA reads as TGTGCCAGCTCACCGGACCTCGGGGGTGGCTACACCTTC. It codes for CASSPDLGGGYTF.

This chain uses TRBV10-3 with TRBJ2-1; D is unresolved. The CDR3 is made up of 13 amino acids. V was pared by 3 bases and J by 2 bases, with 5 bases between. Per germline, CDR1 ENHRY and CDR2 SYGVKD. CDR3 sequence (DNA): TGTGCCATCAGTGAAGGAACCTACAATGAGCAGTTCTTC. It codes for CAISEGTYNEQFF.

The chain carries TRBV2 and TRBJ1-1, with D tentatively TRBD1 (5 bases). This CDR3 comprises 15 residues. Per germline, CDR1 SNHLY and CDR2 FYNNEI. V was cut by 3 bases and J by 3 bases, with 14 bases left in between. The DNA for the CDR3 is TGTGCCAGCAGTGAGTCGGGGCCTCAGTACACTGAAGCTTTCTTT. Its protein product is CASSESGPQYTEAFF.

The rearrangement uses TRBV28 and TRBJ1-2; weak D call: TRBD1 (6 bases). With 4 bases removed from V and 3 bases from J, the gap between germline ends came to 18 bases. CDR1 is MDHEN and CDR2 is SYDVKM in the germline V gene. The CDR3 has 16 residues. In nucleotides, the CDR3 is TGTGCCAGCAGTTCAGGCGGGGGGGCAACCGACTATGGCTACACCTTC. It translates to CASSSGGGATDYGYTF.

This clonotype was detected once. The CDR3 reads CASRAQLNTEAFF. The CDR3 region has the DNA TGTGCCAGCAGAGCTCAGCTTAACACTGAAGCTTTCTTT. This chain links TRBV4-2 with TRBJ1-1, with unresolved D. The ends were cut back, 6 bases at V and 2 bases at J, with 10 bases in the middle. Germline V gene lookup returns CDR1 LGHNA and CDR2 YNFKEQ. The CDR3 has 13 amino acids.

The chain is built from TRBV6-1 and TRBJ2-7, with D possibly matching TRBD1 (5 bases). V gave up 4 bases and J gave up 8 bases, with 18 bases separating them. Germline CDR1 is MNHNS and CDR2 is SASEGT. CDR3 length: 14 residues. CDR3 sequence reads: CASSANGVPGQQYF. CDR3 sequence (DNA): TGTGCCAGCAGTGCGAACGGAGTACCAGGGCAGCAGTACTTC.

The chain couples TRBV20-1 to TRBJ2-7, with TRBD1 matching 11 bases. The V gene's germline CDR1 is DFQATT and CDR2 SNEGSKA (reference sequence). V dropped 4 bases and J dropped 7; count of bases not matched to a gene: 9. The CDR3 covers 14 residues. The CDR3 region has the DNA TGCAGTGCTACGGACAGGGGGCGCCCGGAAGAGCAGTACTTC. Amino acids: CSATDRGRPEEQYF.

The chain couples TRBV7-9 to TRBJ1-4; 8 bases line up with TRBD1. After removal of 5 bases from V and 0 bases from J, the junction contained 8 bases not matched to a gene. The CDR3 totals 17 residues. CDR1 and CDR2 (germline): SEHNR, FQNEAQ (reference sequence). CDR3 amino acids: CASSKGQGRTTNEKLFF. In DNA, the CDR3 is TGTGCCAGCAGCAAAGGACAGGGCCGAACAACTAATGAAAAACTGTTTTTT.

V and J are TRBV19 and TRBJ1-5, with 9 bases that match TRBD1. The trim removed 5 bases at V and 5 bases at J, leaving 7 bases unmatched. The CDR3 length is 15 residues. CDR1 LNHDA and CDR2 SQIVND come from the germline V gene (reference sequence). The CDR3 reads CASSGGDRDYQPQHF. In DNA form, the CDR3 reads TGTGCCAGTAGTGGCGGGGACAGGGATTATCAGCCCCAGCATTTT. Using reference TRBV19 and TRBJ1-5 for the parts outside the CDR3, the full variable domain is DGGITQSPKYLFRKEGQNVTLSCEQNLNHDAMYWYRQDPGQGLRLIYYSQIVNDFQKGDIAEGYSVSREKKESFPLTVTSAQKNPTAFYLCASSGGDRDYQPQHFGDGTRLSIL.

This clonotype was seen a handful of times. The rearrangement links TRBV20-1 to TRBJ1-5, with D possibly being TRBD1 (5 bases). Germline CDR1 DFQATT, CDR2 SNEGSKA (reference sequence). The CDR3 is 14 residues long. The CDR3 here is CGQGRVGGNQPQHF. In DNA, the CDR3 is TGCGGCCAGGGTAGGGTGGGCGGCAATCAGCCCCAGCATTTT.

V gene TRBV28 combines with J gene TRBJ2-3, with D perhaps matching TRBD1 or TRBD2 (5 bases each). Germline CDR1 and CDR2: MDHEN and SYDVKM. There are 16 residues in the CDR3. The V gene lost 10 bases and the J gene lost 6 bases, with 26 bases spanning the gap. In DNA, the CDR3 is TGTGCCACCGCACTTGCCGGTACTAGGGGTTCGGATACGCAGTATTTT. This translates into CATALAGTRGSDTQYF.

This clonotype has only a few counts. The chain joins TRBV30 to TRBJ1-2; D unresolved. The CDR3 has 13 amino acids. CDR1 and CDR2 from the germline V gene are GTSNPN and SVGIG (reference sequence). Trimming stripped 2 bases from V and 4 bases from J, with 11 bases between. The chain's CDR3 is CAWSQDGSYGYTF. DNA of the CDR3: TGTGCCTGGAGTCAAGATGGGTCCTATGGCTACACCTTC.

The chain couples TRBV6-5 to TRBJ2-5; TRBD1 aligns across 10 bases. CDR1 MNHEY and CDR2 SVGAGI come from the germline V gene. Trimming cost V 2 bases and J 3 bases; bases outside gene matches: 0. The CDR3 has 14 residues. The CDR3 here is CASSYGTGEETQYF. As DNA, the CDR3 is TGTGCCAGCAGTTACGGGACAGGGGAAGAGACCCAGTACTTC.

This clonotype was observed a few times. This sequence joins TRBV20-1 and TRBJ2-2; 7 positions match TRBD2. The CDR3 contains 13 residues. Germline V gene lookup returns CDR1 DFQATT and CDR2 SNEGSKA (reference sequence). Losses at the gene ends were 5 bases for V and 4 bases for J; bases not matched to a gene: 4. The chain's CDR3 is CSALAGFTGELFF. CDR3 nucleotides: TGCAGTGCTTTAGCGGGCTTCACCGGGGAGCTGTTTTTT.